The 20 T cell receptor beta chains below all came from one sample that was sequenced in a study of blood T cell repertoires in COVID-19. Profiled with immunoSEQ multiplex PCR; TCRdb holds only in-frame clones, not every one. The sample contains over 20,000 clones, approximately 81% of which appear only once. The specimen was peripheral blood. Receptors were obtained from a man between 50 and 59 years old with active or convalescent COVID-19.

This chain joins TRBV5-4 and TRBJ2-7, with TRBD2 as a possible D gene (7 bases). This CDR3 spans 17 amino acids. The germline V gene has CDR1 SGHNT and CDR2 YYREEE (reference sequence). Trimming took off 3 bases at V and 3 bases at J, with 22 bases between the two ends. The CDR3 coding sequence is TGTGCCAGCAGCTCCTCTAGAGGGGGAGGGGGACACTACGAGCAGTACTTC. It is translated as CASSSSRGGGGHYEQYF.

The chain links TRBV6-6 to TRBJ1-4; D ambiguous. CDR3 length equals 11 residues. CDR1 and CDR2 from the germline V gene are MNHNY and SVGAGI (reference sequence). The V end was cut by 7 bases, the J end by 7 bases, with 7 bases between. This CDR3 is CASTPGEKLFF. For the CDR3, the DNA is TGTGCCAGCACCCCCGGTGAAAAACTGTTTTTT.

V gene TRBV7-9 combines with J gene TRBJ1-2; 10 positions match TRBD1. The CDR3 is 15 residues long. From germline, CDR1 is SEHNR and CDR2 FQNEAQ (reference sequence). Trimming cost V 5 bases and J 4 bases; bases outside gene matches: 7. The CDR3 reads CASSQDRGHGYGYTF. DNA for the CDR3: TGTGCCAGCAGCCAAGACAGGGGGCACGGCTATGGCTACACCTTC.

This rearrangement joins TRBV27 to TRBJ2-1; 16 bases fit TRBD2. The CDR3 covers 17 residues. The junction had 6 bases not matched to a gene; V was cut back by 6 bases and J by 4 bases. Germline V gene sequence: CDR1 MNHEY, CDR2 SMNVEV (reference sequence). CDR3 amino acids: CASRVSGLAGGYNEQFF. CDR3 nucleotides: TGTGCCAGCAGGGTGTCGGGACTAGCGGGGGGGTACAATGAGCAGTTCTTC.

The V and J genes are TRBV6-5 and TRBJ1-2, with 8 positions matching TRBD1. The CDR3 is made up of 14 amino acids. The germline V gene encodes CDR1 MNHEY and CDR2 SVGAGI. The V segment lost 7 bases and the J segment 4 bases; nucleotides outside the gene matches: 8. The CDR3 region has the DNA TGTGCCAGCATGGAGGACAGGGCGGGCTATGGCTACACCTTC. Protein sequence: CASMEDRAGYGYTF.

This clone was observed a single time. The chain has TRBV19 and TRBJ2-7; D uncertain. V lost 0 bases and J lost 2, with 5 bases in between. Germline V lookup: CDR1 LNHDA, CDR2 SQIVND (reference sequence). This CDR3 is built from 13 residues. The CDR3 DNA reads TGTGCCAGTAGTATAGAGGCCACCTACGAGCAGTACTTC. It codes for CASSIEATYEQYF. The full variable domain, in which reference TRBV19 and TRBJ2-7 provide the parts outside the CDR3, is DGGITQSPKYLFRKEGQNVTLSCEQNLNHDAMYWYRQDPGQGLRLIYYSQIVNDFQKGDIAEGYSVSREKKESFPLTVTSAQKNPTAFYLCASSIEATYEQYFGPGTRLTVT.

CDR3 sequence: CASSLELVGELFF. CDR3 coding DNA: TGCGCCAGCAGCTTGGAGCTAGTCGGGGAGCTGTTTTTT. V gene TRBV5-1 combines with J gene TRBJ2-2; the D is unclear. V dropped 0 bases and J dropped 7 bases, with 7 bases sitting between them. The V gene's germline CDR1 is SGHRS and CDR2 YFSETQ. This CDR3 spans 13 amino acids. Drawing the rest from reference TRBV5-1 and TRBJ2-2, the complete variable domain is KAGVTQTPRYLIKTRGQQVTLSCSPISGHRSVSWYQQTPGQGLQFLFEYFSETQRNKGNFPGRFSGRQFSNSRSEMNVSTLELGDSALYLCASSLELVGELFFGEGSRLTVL.

The V call is TRBV28, the J call TRBJ1-5, with a possible D match to TRBD1 (6 bases). The CDR3 loop spans 15 amino acids. Germline CDR1 MDHEN, CDR2 SYDVKM. Trimming shortened V by 3 bases and J by 2 bases, and 11 bases separated the two germline ends. The DNA of the CDR3 is TGTGCCAGCAGTTTTTGGGGGCTTGGCAATCAGCCCCAGCATTTT. It is translated as CASSFWGLGNQPQHF.

V and J are TRBV7-3 and TRBJ2-4; 9 bases line up with TRBD1. V lost 5 bases and J lost 12; bases outside the gene matches: 11. CDR3 length equals 14 residues. From germline, CDR1 is SGHTA and CDR2 FQGTGA. CDR3 amino acids: CASSPSNRDRDQYF. CDR3 coding DNA: TGTGCCAGCAGCCCAAGTAACCGGGACAGGGATCAGTACTTC.

The CDR3 coding sequence is TGTGCCAGCATCAACGGACAGGTCGGAAAACTGTTTTTT. This sequence encodes CASINGQVGKLFF. The chain couples TRBV6-5 to TRBJ1-4, with TRBD1 matching 7 bases. V was pared by 7 bases and J by 10 bases, with 9 bases of the junction left unmatched. Germline V CDR1 and CDR2: MNHEY, SVGAGI. The CDR3 extends over 13 amino acids.

The chain couples TRBV27 to TRBJ1-1, with a tentative D call TRBD1 (5 bases). The V end was cut by 6 bases, the J end by 5 bases, with 13 bases between. The CDR3 consists of 13 residues. Germline V gene sequence: CDR1 MNHEY, CDR2 SMNVEV (reference sequence). Here the CDR3 DNA reads TGTGCCAGCAGCTATCCAGGGTTTACTGAAGCTTTCTTT. Translation gives CASSYPGFTEAFF.

The rearrangement uses TRBV21-1 and TRBJ2-4; TRBD1 is the table's D call, not checked against the DNA. TRBV21-1 is deemed a pseudogene. CDR3 length equals 19 residues. In nucleotides, the CDR3 is TGTGCCAGCAGCAAAAAGTTGGGGGACAACCGGGACAGGAAAAACATTCAGTACTTC. Translated, it gives CASSKKLGDNRDRKNIQYF.

The chain has TRBV27 and TRBJ1-2; D is perhaps TRBD1 (5 bases). Per the germline V gene, CDR1 is MNHEY and CDR2 is SMNVEV (reference sequence). The V end lost 3 bases, the J end lost 8 bases, and 16 bases lay between the germline ends. The CDR3 is 14 amino acids. CDR3: CASSFGEGVTGYTF. In nucleotides, the CDR3 is TGTGCCAGCAGTTTCGGAGAAGGGGTGACGGGCTACACCTTC.

The chain joins TRBV9 to TRBJ2-2; maybe TRBD1 (6 bases). The germline CDR1 and CDR2 sequences are SGDLS and YYNGEE. The CDR3 runs to 16 residues. V gave up 3 bases and J gave up 1 base, with 13 bases separating them. CDR3: CASSAPGQMNTGELFF. Here the CDR3 DNA reads TGTGCCAGCAGCGCCCCGGGACAAATGAACACCGGGGAGCTGTTTTTT.

The chain has TRBV11-3 and TRBJ1-2; D is undetermined. This CDR3 contains 14 residues. V lost 4 bases and J 4 bases, leaving 13 bases between the germline ends. Looked up from germline, CDR1 is SGHNT and CDR2 is YENEEA. The CDR3 bases are TGTGCCAGCAGCTCGCAAGAGGGATTCTATGGCTACACCTTC. Encoded protein: CASSSQEGFYGYTF.

This chain uses TRBV4-1 with TRBJ2-3; 8 nucleotides match TRBD1. CDR1 and CDR2 from the germline V gene are MGHRA and YSYEKL. The CDR3 runs to 15 residues. After removal of 5 bases from V and 5 bases from J, the junction contained 9 bases not matched to a gene. The CDR3 nucleotides read TGCGCCAGCAGCGTTCGACAGGGGTCCGTAGATACGCAGTATTTT. Amino acids: CASSVRQGSVDTQYF.

The chain carries TRBV5-6 and TRBJ2-5, with D perhaps matching TRBD2 (6 bases). CDR1 and CDR2 (germline): SGHDT, YYEEEE. With 3 bases removed from V and 2 bases from J, the gap between germline ends came to 14 bases. This CDR3 is built from 15 residues. The CDR3 sequence is CASSSEGMSQETQYF. CDR3 coding DNA: TGTGCCAGCAGCTCGGAGGGGATGTCGCAAGAGACCCAGTACTTC.

This chain joins TRBV9 and TRBJ2-3; 10 bases agree with TRBD2. The CDR3 is 15 residues long. Trimming cost V 5 bases and J 7 bases; bases outside gene matches: 10. Germline CDR1 reads SGDLS; CDR2 reads YYNGEE. In DNA, the CDR3 is TGTGCCAGCAGTCAGTCTAGCGGGGGCCCCTATACGCAGTATTTT. Protein sequence: CASSQSSGGPYTQYF.

V is TRBV4-1 and J is TRBJ1-1; D not resolved. CDR1 is MGHRA and CDR2 is YSYEKL in the germline V gene. The V and J ends lost 1 base and 5 bases respectively, with 17 bases between them. The CDR3 consists of 16 residues. The CDR3 sequence: CASSQVYGERETEAFF. The CDR3 DNA is TGCGCCAGCAGCCAAGTTTACGGGGAGAGGGAGACTGAAGCTTTCTTT.

The chain couples TRBV4-1 to TRBJ2-7, with 11 nucleotides matching TRBD1. J lost 4 bases, V lost 4 bases, and 3 bases had no gene match. Germline V gives CDR1 MGHRA, CDR2 YSYEKL. The CDR3 has 14 amino acids. The chain's CDR3 is CASSLGQGAYEQYF. CDR3 coding DNA: TGCGCCAGCAGCCTCGGACAGGGGGCGTACGAGCAGTACTTC.